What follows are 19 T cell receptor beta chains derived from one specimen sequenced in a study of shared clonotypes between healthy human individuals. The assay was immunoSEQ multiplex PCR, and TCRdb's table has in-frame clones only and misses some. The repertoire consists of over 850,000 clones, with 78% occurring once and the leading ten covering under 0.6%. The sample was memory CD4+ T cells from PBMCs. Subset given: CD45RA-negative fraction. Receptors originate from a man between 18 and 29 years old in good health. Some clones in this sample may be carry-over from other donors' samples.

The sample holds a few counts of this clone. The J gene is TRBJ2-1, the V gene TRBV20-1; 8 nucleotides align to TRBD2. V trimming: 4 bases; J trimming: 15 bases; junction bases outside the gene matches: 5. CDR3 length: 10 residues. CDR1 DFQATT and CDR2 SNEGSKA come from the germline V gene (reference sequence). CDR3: CSATGTRRFF. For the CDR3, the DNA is TGCAGTGCTACCGGGACTAGGCGGTTCTTC.

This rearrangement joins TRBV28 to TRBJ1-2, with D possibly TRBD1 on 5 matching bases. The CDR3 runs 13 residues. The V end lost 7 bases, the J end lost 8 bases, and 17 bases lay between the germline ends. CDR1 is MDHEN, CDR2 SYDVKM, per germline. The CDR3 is CASTLGGGEGYTF. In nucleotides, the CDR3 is TGTGCCAGCACCCTGGGGGGGGGAGAAGGCTACACCTTC.

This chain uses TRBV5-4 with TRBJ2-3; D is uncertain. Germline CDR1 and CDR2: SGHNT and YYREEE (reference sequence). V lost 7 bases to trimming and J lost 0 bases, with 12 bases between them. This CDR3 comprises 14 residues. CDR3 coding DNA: TGTGCCAGCCGCGGAAGAAGGAGCACAGATACGCAGTATTTT. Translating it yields CASRGRRSTDTQYF.

The CDR3 nucleotides read TGTGCCAGCTCACCTCAGGAGGGCAGCAATCAGCCCCAGCATTTT. Its translation: CASSPQEGSNQPQHF. The J gene is TRBJ1-5, the V gene TRBV18; D is unclear. Between the trimmed V and J ends, which lost 3 bases and 1 base, there was a span of 10 bases. The CDR3 contains 15 residues. CDR1 and CDR2 (germline): KGHSH, LQKENI.

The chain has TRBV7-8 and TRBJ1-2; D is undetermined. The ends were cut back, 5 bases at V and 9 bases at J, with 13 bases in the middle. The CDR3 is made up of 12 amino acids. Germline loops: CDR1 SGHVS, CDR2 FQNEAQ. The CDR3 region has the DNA TGTGCCAGCAGCAACAACAGAGACCGCTACACCTTC. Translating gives CASSNNRDRYTF. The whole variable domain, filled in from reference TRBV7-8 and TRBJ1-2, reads GAGVSQSPRYKVAKRGQDVALRCDPISGHVSLFWYQQALGQGPEFLTYFQNEAQLDKSGLPSDRFFAERPEGSVSTLKIQRTQQEDSAVYLCASSNNRDRYTFGSGTRLTVV.

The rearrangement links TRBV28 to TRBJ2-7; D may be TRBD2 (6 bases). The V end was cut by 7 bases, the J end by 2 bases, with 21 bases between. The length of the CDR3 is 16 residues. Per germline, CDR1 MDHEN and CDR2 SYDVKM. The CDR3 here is CASMRGRQSRPYEQYF. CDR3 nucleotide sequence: TGTGCCAGCATGCGGGGACGGCAATCCAGACCCTACGAGCAGTACTTC.

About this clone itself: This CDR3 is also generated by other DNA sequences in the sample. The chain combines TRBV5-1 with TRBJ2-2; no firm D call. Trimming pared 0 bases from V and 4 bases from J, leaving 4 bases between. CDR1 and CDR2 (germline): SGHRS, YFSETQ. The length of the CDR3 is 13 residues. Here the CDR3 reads CASSLGSTGELFF. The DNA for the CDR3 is TGCGCCAGCAGCTTGGGAAGCACCGGGGAGCTGTTTTTT.

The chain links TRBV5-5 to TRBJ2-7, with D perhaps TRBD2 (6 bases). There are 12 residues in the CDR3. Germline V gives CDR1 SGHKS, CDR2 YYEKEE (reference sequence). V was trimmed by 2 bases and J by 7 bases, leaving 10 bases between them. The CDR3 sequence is CASSFAGREQYF. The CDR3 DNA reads TGTGCCAGCAGCTTCGCGGGGCGTGAGCAGTACTTC. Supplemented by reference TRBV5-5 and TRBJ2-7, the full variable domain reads DAGVTQSPTHLIKTRGQQVTLRCSPISGHKSVSWYQQVLGQGPQFIFQYYEKEERGRGNFPDRFSARQFPNYSSELNVNALLLGDSALYLCASSFAGREQYFGPGTRLTVT.

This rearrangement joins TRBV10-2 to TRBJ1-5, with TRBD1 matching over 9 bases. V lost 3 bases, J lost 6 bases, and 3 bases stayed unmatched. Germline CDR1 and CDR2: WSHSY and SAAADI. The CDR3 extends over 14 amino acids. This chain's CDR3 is CASSEQGAGQPQHF. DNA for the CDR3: TGCGCCAGCAGTGAACAGGGGGCAGGTCAGCCCCAGCATTTT.

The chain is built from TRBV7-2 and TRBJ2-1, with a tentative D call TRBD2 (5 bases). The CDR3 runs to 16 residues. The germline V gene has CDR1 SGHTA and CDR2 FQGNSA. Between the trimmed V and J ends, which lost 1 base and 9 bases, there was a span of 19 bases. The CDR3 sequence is CASSLVPSRSGSEQFF. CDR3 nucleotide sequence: TGTGCCAGCAGCTTAGTCCCTAGCAGGTCGGGGAGTGAGCAGTTCTTC.

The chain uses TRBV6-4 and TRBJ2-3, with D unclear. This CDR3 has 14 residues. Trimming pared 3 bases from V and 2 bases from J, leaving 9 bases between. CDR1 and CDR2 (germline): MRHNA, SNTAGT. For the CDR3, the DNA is TGTGCCAGCAGTGAAAGGGTCAACACAGATACGCAGTATTTT. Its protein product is CASSERVNTDTQYF.

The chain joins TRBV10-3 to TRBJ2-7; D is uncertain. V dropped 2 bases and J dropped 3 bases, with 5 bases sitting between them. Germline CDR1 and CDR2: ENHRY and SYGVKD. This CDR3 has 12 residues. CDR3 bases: TGTGCCATCAGTGAGACAGTCTACGAGCAGTACTTC. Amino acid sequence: CAISETVYEQYF.

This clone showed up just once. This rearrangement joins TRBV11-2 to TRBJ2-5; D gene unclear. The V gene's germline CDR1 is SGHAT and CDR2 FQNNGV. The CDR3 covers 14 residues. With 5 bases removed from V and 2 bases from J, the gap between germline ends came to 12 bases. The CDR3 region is CASSRWTEQETQYF. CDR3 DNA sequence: TGTGCCAGCAGCCGCTGGACGGAGCAAGAGACCCAGTACTTC.

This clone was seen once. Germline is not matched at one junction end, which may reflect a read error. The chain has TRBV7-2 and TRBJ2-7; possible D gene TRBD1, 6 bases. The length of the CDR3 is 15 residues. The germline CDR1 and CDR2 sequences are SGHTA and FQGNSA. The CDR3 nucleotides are TGTGCCAGCAGCATAGGGACACCGGTCTCCCACGAGCAGTACTTC. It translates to CASSIGTPVSHEQYF.

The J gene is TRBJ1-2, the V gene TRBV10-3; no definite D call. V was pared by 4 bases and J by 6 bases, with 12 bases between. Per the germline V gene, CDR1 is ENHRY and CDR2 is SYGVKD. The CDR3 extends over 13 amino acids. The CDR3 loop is CAISARTDHGYTF. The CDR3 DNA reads TGTGCCATCAGTGCCAGAACAGACCATGGCTACACCTTC.

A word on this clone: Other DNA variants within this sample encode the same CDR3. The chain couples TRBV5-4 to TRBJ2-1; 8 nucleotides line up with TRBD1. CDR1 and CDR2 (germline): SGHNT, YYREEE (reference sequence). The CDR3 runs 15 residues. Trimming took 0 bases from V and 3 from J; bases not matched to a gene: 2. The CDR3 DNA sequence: TGTGCCAGCAGCTTGGGAGGGACAGGCTACAATGAGCAGTTCTTC. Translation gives CASSLGGTGYNEQFF.

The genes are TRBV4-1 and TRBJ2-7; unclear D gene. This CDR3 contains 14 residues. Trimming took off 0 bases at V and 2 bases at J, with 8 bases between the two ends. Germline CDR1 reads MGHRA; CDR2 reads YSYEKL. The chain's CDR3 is CASSQDPPPYEQYF. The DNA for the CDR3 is TGCGCCAGCAGCCAAGATCCACCCCCCTACGAGCAGTACTTC.

This CDR3 reads CASSLRAGLQEKLFF. The DNA for the CDR3 is TGTGCCAGCAGCTTAAGGGCAGGGCTTCAAGAAAAACTGTTTTTT. The J gene is TRBJ1-4, the V gene TRBV7-9; D may be TRBD1 (5 bases). The CDR3 runs to 15 residues. Germline-derived CDR1 and CDR2 are SEHNR and FQNEAQ (reference sequence). Trimming left V 2 bases short and J 8 bases short, with 15 bases between.

The CDR3 DNA reads as TGCAGCGGGGGAGCGCTCGGGGAGACCCAGTACTTC. It is translated as CSGGALGETQYF. The V and J genes are TRBV29-1 and TRBJ2-5; the D gene is possibly TRBD2 (5 bases). The CDR3 runs to 12 residues. Trimming removed 7 bases from V and 5 bases from J, with 14 bases in between. CDR1 is SQVTM, CDR2 ANQGSEA, per germline.